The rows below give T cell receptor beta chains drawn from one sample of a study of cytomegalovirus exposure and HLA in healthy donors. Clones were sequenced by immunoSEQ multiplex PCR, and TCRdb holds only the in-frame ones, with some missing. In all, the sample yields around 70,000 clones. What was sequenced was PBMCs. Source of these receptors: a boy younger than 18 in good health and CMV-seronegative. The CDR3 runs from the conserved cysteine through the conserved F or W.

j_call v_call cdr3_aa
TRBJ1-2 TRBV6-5 CASSPGGGPNYGYTF
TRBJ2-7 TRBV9 CASSVDTGGSYEQYF
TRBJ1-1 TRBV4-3 CASSPTGNTEDFF
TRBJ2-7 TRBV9 CASSPRGGLSAYEQYF
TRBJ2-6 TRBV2 CASSADRAGANVLTF
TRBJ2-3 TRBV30 CAWSASGAPDTQYF
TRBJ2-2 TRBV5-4 CASSLRLSGGGELFF
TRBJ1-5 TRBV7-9 CASSPGDRVSDQPQHF
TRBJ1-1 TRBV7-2 CASSAYPGNTEAFF
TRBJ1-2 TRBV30 CAWRTPGTEVGYTF
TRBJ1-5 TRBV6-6 CASSTGGKGQPQHF
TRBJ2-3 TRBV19 CASSENPADTQYF
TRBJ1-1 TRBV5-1 CASRGVPGQGRLEAFF
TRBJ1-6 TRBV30 CAWSASSVGSPLHF
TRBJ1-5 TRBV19 CASRDRGQASNQPQHF
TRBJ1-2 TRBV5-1 CASSSGTGVNYGYTF
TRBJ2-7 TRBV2 CASSEGGEGGLLYEQYF
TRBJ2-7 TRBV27 CASSSSGQGAAYEQYF
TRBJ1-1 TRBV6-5 CASSYGSFSITEAFF
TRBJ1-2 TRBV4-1 CASSQGEAGNYGYTF
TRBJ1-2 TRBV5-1 CASSLRGKDGYTF
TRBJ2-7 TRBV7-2 CASSLEREPYEQYF
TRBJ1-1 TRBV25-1 CASSEYGPNTEAFF
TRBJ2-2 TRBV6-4 CASSDSSTGELFF
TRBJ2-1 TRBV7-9 CASSGTSGRNIYNEQFF
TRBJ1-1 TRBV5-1 CASTKWGQAQKGTEAFF
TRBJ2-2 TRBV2 CASSTLGTATGELFF
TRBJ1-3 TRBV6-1 CASSPLPAGNTIYF
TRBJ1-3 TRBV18 CASSTTTDTIYF
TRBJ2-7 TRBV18 CASSPGRGSYEQYF
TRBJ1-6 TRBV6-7 CASSYQDRSLSSYNSPLHF
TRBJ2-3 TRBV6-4 CASSDGGSTDTQYF
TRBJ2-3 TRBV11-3 CASSISGRASDTQYF
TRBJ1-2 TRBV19 CASSPRTDYYGYTF
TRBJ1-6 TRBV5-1 CASSLAGQGRSPLHF
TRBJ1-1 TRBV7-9 CASTFIPEAFF
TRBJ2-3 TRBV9 CASSVDLAGTDTQYF
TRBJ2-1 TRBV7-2 CASSIHPGLGYNEQFF
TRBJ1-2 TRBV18 CASSPQTGSDGYTF